A selection of T cell receptor beta chains follows, all from one sample in a study of shared clonotypes between healthy human individuals. The protocol was immunoSEQ multiplex PCR, while the TCRdb copy is restricted to in-frame clones and leaves out a portion. The sample contains fewer than 600,000 clones, approximately 71% of which appear only once. The specimen was PBMCs. The receptors come from a woman in her thirties or forties in good health. Some clones in this sample may be carry-over from other donors' samples. CDR3s include the opening cysteine and the closing phenylalanine or tryptophan. The D gene is left open where the match is weak. Size is stated for part of the rows, as once, few or many counts, or as a class when the clone is expanded.

v_call: TRBV7-2; j_call: TRBJ2-1; d_call: TRBD1; clone_size: .; cdr3_aa: CASSTGGSYNEQFF; cdr3_nt: TGTGCCAGCTCCACAGGGGGCTCCTACAATGAGCAGTTCTTC
v_call: TRBV6-1; j_call: TRBJ2-7; d_call: .; clone_size: once; cdr3_aa: CASSVNRQSSYEQYF; cdr3_nt: TGTGCCAGCAGTGTGAACAGGCAGAGCTCCTACGAGCAGTACTTC
v_call: TRBV5-1; j_call: TRBJ2-7; d_call: .; clone_size: once; cdr3_aa: CASSAQQGPYEQYF; cdr3_nt: TGCGCCAGCAGCGCCCAACAGGGCCCCTACGAGCAGTACTTC
v_call: TRBV7-9; j_call: TRBJ1-1; d_call: .; clone_size: .; cdr3_aa: CASSLGQGDTEAFF; cdr3_nt: TGTGCCAGCAGCTTGGGGCAGGGTGACACTGAAGCTTTCTTT
v_call: TRBV5-4; j_call: TRBJ1-4; d_call: .; clone_size: .; cdr3_aa: CASSLMANEKLFF; cdr3_nt: TGTGCCAGCAGCTTGATGGCTAATGAAAAACTGTTTTTT
v_call: TRBV19; j_call: TRBJ2-7; d_call: .; clone_size: .; cdr3_aa: CASSIRVSYEQYF; cdr3_nt: TGTGCCAGTAGTATTCGCGTCTCCTACGAGCAGTACTTC
v_call: TRBV11-2; j_call: TRBJ2-2; d_call: TRBD2; clone_size: .; cdr3_aa: CASRGSWGRGNTGELFF; cdr3_nt: TGTGCCAGCAGAGGTAGTTGGGGGAGGGGAAACACCGGGGAGCTGTTTTTT
v_call: TRBV7-9; j_call: TRBJ2-1; d_call: TRBD2; clone_size: once; cdr3_aa: CASSQELLAGGTEQFF; cdr3_nt: TGCGCCAGCAGCCAAGAGTTGCTAGCGGGAGGGACGGAGCAGTTCTTC
v_call: TRBV16; j_call: TRBJ2-3; d_call: TRBD1; clone_size: few; cdr3_aa: CASSPGQGFFSDTQYF; cdr3_nt: TGTGCCAGCAGCCCCGGACAGGGGTTCTTCTCAGATACGCAGTATTTT
v_call: TRBV9; j_call: TRBJ2-1; d_call: .; clone_size: .; cdr3_aa: CASSGANEQFF; cdr3_nt: TGTGCCAGCAGCGGCGCCAATGAGCAGTTCTTC
v_call: TRBV4-1; j_call: TRBJ2-1; d_call: TRBD2; clone_size: .; cdr3_aa: CASSQAGLDYNEQFF; cdr3_nt: TGCGCCAGCAGCCAAGCTGGACTAGATTACAATGAGCAGTTCTTC
v_call: TRBV6-6; j_call: TRBJ2-3; d_call: TRBD2; clone_size: .; cdr3_aa: CASSRLAGTGGDTQYF; cdr3_nt: TGTGCCAGCAGCCGACTAGCGGGAACTGGGGGGGATACGCAGTATTTT
v_call: TRBV7-9; j_call: TRBJ1-2; d_call: .; clone_size: .; cdr3_aa: CASSLGANYGYTF; cdr3_nt: TGTGCCAGCAGTTTGGGTGCTAACTATGGCTACACCTTC
v_call: TRBV5-6; j_call: TRBJ2-1; d_call: .; clone_size: .; cdr3_aa: CASSLPEGEQFF; cdr3_nt: TGTGCCAGCAGCTTGCCCGAGGGTGAGCAGTTCTTC
v_call: TRBV18; j_call: TRBJ2-2; d_call: .; clone_size: .; cdr3_aa: CASSPRPDTGELFF; cdr3_nt: TGTGCCAGCTCCCCTCGGCCCGACACCGGGGAGCTGTTTTTT
v_call: TRBV15; j_call: TRBJ2-1; d_call: TRBD2; clone_size: many; cdr3_aa: CATSRGTSGPYNEQFF; cdr3_nt: TGTGCCACCAGCAGGGGAACTAGCGGCCCCTACAATGAGCAGTTCTTC
v_call: TRBV25-1; j_call: TRBJ2-1; d_call: TRBD2; clone_size: .; cdr3_aa: CASSGSGRWNEQFF; cdr3_nt: TGTGCCAGCAGTGGTAGCGGGAGATGGAATGAGCAGTTCTTC
v_call: TRBV18; j_call: TRBJ2-1; d_call: .; clone_size: .; cdr3_aa: CASSPGQYNEQFF; cdr3_nt: TGTGCCAGCTCACCGGGGCAGTACAATGAGCAGTTCTTC
v_call: TRBV28; j_call: TRBJ1-5; d_call: TRBD1; clone_size: .; cdr3_aa: CASSPSRTGANQPQHF; cdr3_nt: TGTGCCAGCAGTCCCTCCCGCACAGGGGCCAATCAGCCCCAGCATTTT
v_call: TRBV28; j_call: TRBJ1-5; d_call: .; clone_size: once; cdr3_aa: CASSFSRAYSNQPQHF; cdr3_nt: TGTGCCAGCAGTTTTAGTCGGGCCTATAGCAATCAGCCCCAGCATTTT
v_call: TRBV10-1; j_call: TRBJ2-5; d_call: TRBD1; clone_size: .; cdr3_aa: CASSEAVGQGVQETQYF; cdr3_nt: TGCGCCAGCAGTGAGGCGGTAGGACAGGGGGTGCAAGAGACCCAGTACTTC
v_call: TRBV5-1; j_call: TRBJ2-7; d_call: TRBD2; clone_size: few; cdr3_aa: CASSLVVSGLAGGQNPYSYEQYF; cdr3_nt: TGCGCCAGCAGCTTGGTTGTCTCTGGACTAGCGGGAGGGCAAAACCCCTATTCCTACGAGCAGTACTTC
v_call: TRBV18; j_call: TRBJ2-5; d_call: .; clone_size: .; cdr3_aa: CASSPLGFQETQYF; cdr3_nt: TGTGCCAGCTCACCATTGGGGTTTCAAGAGACCCAGTACTTC
v_call: TRBV5-6; j_call: TRBJ1-2; d_call: TRBD1; clone_size: .; cdr3_aa: CASSLRDRNYGYTF; cdr3_nt: TGTGCCAGCAGCTTAAGGGACAGAAACTATGGCTACACCTTC
v_call: TRBV6-1; j_call: TRBJ2-5; d_call: .; clone_size: .; cdr3_aa: CASSVPPSGIKETQYF; cdr3_nt: TGTGCCAGCAGTGTTCCGCCGAGCGGAATTAAAGAGACCCAGTACTTC
v_call: TRBV7-9; j_call: TRBJ2-7; d_call: TRBD2; clone_size: many; cdr3_aa: CASSLGGLAGVSYEQYF; cdr3_nt: TGTGCCAGCAGCTTAGGGGGACTAGCGGGAGTTTCCTACGAGCAGTACTTC
v_call: TRBV28; j_call: TRBJ2-7; d_call: TRBD1; clone_size: .; cdr3_aa: CASKPTGLTYEQYF; cdr3_nt: TGTGCCAGCAAACCGACAGGGCTTACCTACGAGCAGTACTTC
v_call: TRBV29-1; j_call: TRBJ2-7; d_call: TRBD1; clone_size: many; cdr3_aa: CSASTGGNYEQYF; cdr3_nt: TGCAGCGCTTCGACAGGGGGCAACTACGAGCAGTACTTC
v_call: TRBV2; j_call: TRBJ2-1; d_call: .; clone_size: .; cdr3_aa: CASIGRHNYNEQFF; cdr3_nt: TGTGCCAGCATTGGTCGCCACAACTACAATGAGCAGTTCTTC